This TCR beta chain is drawn from a study of T cell repertoires in cytomegalovirus infection. At the level of the study: An indication of both CMV infection and matching HLA type came from public TCR beta signatures.

TCRdb independently ran MiXCR on the reads; one entry per CDR3 protein. The table has fewer than 550,000 distinct CDR3 sequences, roughly a third seen once. This clonotype was counted a few times. What it binds is unknown. Whole-study findings and limits: Across the ex vivo response, the dominant clonotypes were HLA-C-restricted CMV-specific TCR beta clonotypes. Summed frequency of shared TCR beta families picked out CMV carriers who also had the relevant HLA.

The CDR3 has 12 amino acids. From germline, CDR1 is SGHNT and CDR2 YYREEE (reference sequence). With 2 bases removed from V and 7 bases from J, the gap between germline ends came to 6 bases. The rearrangement links TRBV5-4 to TRBJ2-2, with no clear D. This receptor was identified in a human donor in good health (CMV status not recorded). Some clones in this sample may be carry-over from other donors' samples. Sequenced input: PBMCs. CDR3 nucleotide sequence: TGTGCCAGCAGCTTCGGGTACGGGGAGCTGTTTTTT. Its translation is CASSFGYGELFF. The variable domain in full, completed from reference TRBV5-4 and TRBJ2-2, reads ETGVTQSPTHLIKTRGQQVTLRCSSQSGHNTVSWYQQALGQGPQFIFQYYREEENGRGNFPPRFSGLQFPNYSSELNVNALELDDSALYLCASSFGYGELFFGEGSRLTVL.